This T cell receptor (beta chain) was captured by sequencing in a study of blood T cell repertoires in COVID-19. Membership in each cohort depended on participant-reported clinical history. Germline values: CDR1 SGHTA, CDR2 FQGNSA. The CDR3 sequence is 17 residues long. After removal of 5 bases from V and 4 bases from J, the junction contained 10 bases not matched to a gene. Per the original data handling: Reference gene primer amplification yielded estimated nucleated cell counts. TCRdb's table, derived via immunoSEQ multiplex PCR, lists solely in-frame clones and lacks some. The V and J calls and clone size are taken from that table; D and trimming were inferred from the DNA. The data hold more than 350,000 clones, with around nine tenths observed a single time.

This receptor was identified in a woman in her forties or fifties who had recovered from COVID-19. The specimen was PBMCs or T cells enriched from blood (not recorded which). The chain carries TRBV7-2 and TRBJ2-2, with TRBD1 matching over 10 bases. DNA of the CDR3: TGTGCCAGCAGCCTAAGACAGGGGGCTAGGAGCACCGGGGAGCTGTTTTTT. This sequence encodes CASSLRQGARSTGELFF.